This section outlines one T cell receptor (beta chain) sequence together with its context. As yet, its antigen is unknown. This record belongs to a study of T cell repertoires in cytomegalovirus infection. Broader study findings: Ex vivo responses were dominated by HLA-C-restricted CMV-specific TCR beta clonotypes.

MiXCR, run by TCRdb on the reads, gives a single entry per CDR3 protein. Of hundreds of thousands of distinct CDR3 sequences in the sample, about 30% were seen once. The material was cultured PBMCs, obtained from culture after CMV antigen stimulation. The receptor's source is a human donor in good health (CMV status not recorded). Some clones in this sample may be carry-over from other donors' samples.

CDR3 nucleotides: TGTGCCATCAGTGACAGGAGGGTAGCGGGATCCGATACGCAGTATTTT. It yields the protein CAISDRRVAGSDTQYF. The V call is TRBV10-3, the J call TRBJ2-3; 8 bases line up with TRBD2. The CDR3 is 16 residues long. V shed 3 bases and J 6 bases; nucleotides not matched to a gene: 11. CDR1 is ENHRY, CDR2 SYGVKD, per germline.